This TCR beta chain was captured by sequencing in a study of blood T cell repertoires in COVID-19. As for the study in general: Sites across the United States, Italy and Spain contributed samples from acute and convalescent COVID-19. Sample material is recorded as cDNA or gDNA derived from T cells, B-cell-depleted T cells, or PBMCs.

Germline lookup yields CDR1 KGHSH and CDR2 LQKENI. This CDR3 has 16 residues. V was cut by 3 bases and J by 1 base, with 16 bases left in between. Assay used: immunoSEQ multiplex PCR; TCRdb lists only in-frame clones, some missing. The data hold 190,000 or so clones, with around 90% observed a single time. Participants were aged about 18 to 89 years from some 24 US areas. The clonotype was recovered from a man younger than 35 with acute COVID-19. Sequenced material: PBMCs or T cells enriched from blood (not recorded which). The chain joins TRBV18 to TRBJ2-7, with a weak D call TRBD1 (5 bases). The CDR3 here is CASSPRLTGGSYEQYF. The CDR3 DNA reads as TGTGCCAGCTCACCCAGACTCACAGGTGGATCCTACGAGCAGTACTTC.